One and the same sample provided the 23 T cell receptor beta chains below, sequenced in a study of CD8 T cells in Susac syndrome. An amount of RNA that ranged from roughly 0.5 to 1 ug was reverse transcribed with random hexamers. One entry per CDR3 protein, called by TCRdb with MiXCR from the immunoSEQ multiplex PCR reads. The table includes some 240,000 distinct CDR3 sequences, about 96% detected once. Sequencing was performed on CD4+ T cells from PBMCs. Every receptor here comes from a human donor with Susac syndrome.

The J gene is TRBJ2-3, the V gene TRBV9; 9 bases map to TRBD2. Germline trimming cut 2 bases from V and 6 bases from J; bases unmatched to any gene: 7. Germline V gives CDR1 SGDLS, CDR2 YYNGEE. The CDR3 sequence is 15 residues long. In DNA form, the CDR3 reads TGTGCCAGCAGCGTCGTAGCGGGAGAATACGATACGCAGTATTTT. Translation gives CASSVVAGEYDTQYF.

The V gene is TRBV7-3, the J gene TRBJ2-3; perhaps TRBD2 as D (6 bases). Trimming took off 5 bases at V and 8 bases at J, with 23 bases between the two ends. This CDR3 region has 16 residues. Germline CDR1 and CDR2: SGHTA and FQGTGA. As DNA, the CDR3 is TGTGCCAGCAGCCGCGAGCGGGCTGGCCTGGGTGTTACGCAGTATTTT. Encoded protein: CASSRERAGLGVTQYF.

The chain combines TRBV12-3 or TRBV12-4 with TRBJ2-1; TRBD1 matches 9 bases. The length of the CDR3 is 13 residues. The V and J ends lost 8 bases and 6 bases, in that order; junction bases with no gene match: 5. CDR3 DNA sequence: TGTGCCAGCCGGGACAGGGAGTTCAATGAGCAGTTCTTC. Translation: CASRDREFNEQFF.

The chain joins TRBV7-2 to TRBJ2-3; no firm D call. Trimming left V 1 base short and J 1 base short, with 9 bases between. The CDR3 length is 15 residues. The V gene's germline CDR1 is SGHTA and CDR2 FQGNSA. The CDR3 sequence: CASSLVEWGTDTQYF. The CDR3, as DNA: TGTGCCAGCAGCTTAGTCGAATGGGGCACAGATACGCAGTATTTT.

V usage is TRBV25-1 and J usage is TRBJ1-2, with 10 bases lining up with TRBD1. This CDR3 region has 13 residues. The germline V gene encodes CDR1 MGHDK and CDR2 SYGVNS. Losses at the gene ends were 6 bases for V and 8 bases for J; bases not matched to a gene: 6. Here the CDR3 reads CASRGDRGEGYTF. For the CDR3, the DNA is TGTGCCAGCAGGGGGGACAGGGGAGAAGGCTACACCTTC.

CDR3 in DNA: TGTGCCAGCAGCACCCGCGGTGGGTACGAGCAGTACTTC. Its protein is CASSTRGGYEQYF. The chain is built from TRBV9 and TRBJ2-7; D call uncertain. Deletions cut 4 bases from V and 4 bases from J, with 12 bases between. CDR1 and CDR2 from the germline V gene are SGDLS and YYNGEE. The CDR3 covers 13 residues.

The gene calls are TRBV30 and TRBJ1-4, with D possibly matching TRBD1 (6 bases). Germline CDR1 GTSNPN, CDR2 SVGIG (reference sequence). The CDR3 consists of 14 residues. V was trimmed by 4 bases and J by 3 bases, leaving 12 bases between them. The CDR3 nucleotides are TGTGCCTGGATGAACAGGGTAGCTAATGAAAAACTGTTTTTT. Translated: CAWMNRVANEKLFF. Filled out from reference TRBV30 and TRBJ1-4, the complete variable domain reads SQTIHQWPATLVQPVGSPLSLECTVEGTSNPNLYWYRQAAGRGLQLLFYSVGIGQISSEVPQNLSASRPQDRQFILSSKKLLLSDSGFYLCAWMNRVANEKLFFGSGTQLSVL.

The rearrangement joins TRBV4-1 to TRBJ2-4, with D unresolved. The germline V gene encodes CDR1 MGHRA and CDR2 YSYEKL. With 3 bases removed from V and 0 bases from J, the gap between germline ends came to 6 bases. The CDR3 is 14 amino acids. This chain's CDR3 is CASSHPVAKNIQYF. The CDR3 DNA follows: TGCGCCAGCAGCCATCCGGTAGCCAAAAACATTCAGTACTTC.

The chain recombines TRBV4-2 with TRBJ2-1, with D uncertain. Per germline, CDR1 LGHNA and CDR2 YNFKEQ. Trimming stripped 1 base from V and 8 bases from J, with 12 bases between. This CDR3 has 14 residues. The CDR3 here is CASSQVSASHEQFF. CDR3 DNA: TGTGCCAGCAGCCAAGTGAGTGCGAGCCATGAGCAGTTCTTC.

This chain links TRBV6-5 with TRBJ2-3; D call uncertain. CDR1 and CDR2 (germline): MNHEY, SVGAGI. The V end was cut by 0 bases, the J end by 5 bases, with 18 bases between. The CDR3 runs 17 residues. The CDR3 sequence is CASSYSLAAPSVDTQYF. DNA for the CDR3: TGTGCCAGCAGTTACTCGTTGGCGGCTCCCTCCGTAGATACGCAGTATTTT.

The CDR3 reads CSVVGAGNQPQHF. The CDR3 bases are TGCAGCGTCGTCGGGGCAGGCAATCAGCCCCAGCATTTT. This sequence joins TRBV29-1 and TRBJ1-5; possible D gene TRBD1, 5 bases. Looked up from germline, CDR1 is SQVTM and CDR2 is ANQGSEA. Trimming stripped 6 bases from V and 2 bases from J, with 11 bases between. This CDR3 spans 13 amino acids. The whole variable domain, remainder taken from reference TRBV29-1 and TRBJ1-5, is SAVISQKPSRDICQRGTSLTIQCQVDSQVTMMFWYRQQPGQSLTLIATANQGSEATYESGFVIDKFPISRPNLTFSTLTVSNMSPEDSSIYLCSVVGAGNQPQHFGDGTRLSIL.

This clonotype was found once. The chain couples TRBV29-1 to TRBJ2-2; TRBD1 matches 7 bases. The CDR3 has 14 residues. J gave up 1 base and V 6 bases, and 5 bases lay outside the gene matches. CDR1 and CDR2 from the germline V gene are SQVTM and ANQGSEA. CDR3 DNA: TGCAGCGTACCCCGGACAGGGAACACCGGGGAGCTGTTTTTT. Its protein product is CSVPRTGNTGELFF.

The chain is built from TRBV3-1 and TRBJ2-1, with D possibly matching TRBD1 (6 bases). This CDR3 is 15 amino acids long. The V gene lost 0 bases and the J gene lost 7 bases, with 13 bases spanning the gap. From germline, CDR1 is LGHDT and CDR2 YNNKEL (reference sequence). The CDR3 protein is CASSQDREGGNEQFF. CDR3 nucleotide sequence: TGTGCCAGCAGCCAAGATCGCGAAGGGGGAAATGAGCAGTTCTTC.

The rearrangement joins TRBV10-3 to TRBJ2-5, with 9 bases fitting TRBD2. V shed 6 bases and J 3 bases; nucleotides not matched to a gene: 11. The CDR3 loop spans 16 amino acids. CDR1 and CDR2 from the germline V gene are ENHRY and SYGVKD. This CDR3 reads CAIRGPAGGNEETQYF. CDR3 nucleotide sequence: TGTGCCATCAGGGGGCCCGCGGGGGGGAATGAAGAGACCCAGTACTTC.

This chain links TRBV20-1 with TRBJ2-7; D may be TRBD1 or TRBD2 (5 bases each). Germline assignment: CDR1 DFQATT and CDR2 SNEGSKA (reference sequence). V was clipped by 6 bases and J by 5 bases, with 17 bases between them. The CDR3 spans 13 residues. The CDR3 is CSAFPPGADEQYF. The DNA of the CDR3 is TGCAGTGCCTTTCCCCCCGGGGCAGACGAGCAGTACTTC.

This chain joins TRBV6-2 or TRBV6-3 and TRBJ2-5; maybe TRBD2 (6 bases). The CDR3 has 14 residues. V was clipped by 6 bases and J by 0 bases, with 11 bases between them. The germline CDR1 and CDR2 sequences are MNHEY and SVGEGT. The CDR3 sequence is CASSPRGNQETQYF. As DNA, the CDR3 is TGTGCCAGCAGCCCTCGGGGGAACCAAGAGACCCAGTACTTC.

This clonotype was found a few times. This chain uses TRBV12-3 or TRBV12-4 with TRBJ2-2; perhaps TRBD1 as D (6 bases). Trimming removed 5 bases from V and 3 bases from J, with 10 bases in between. The CDR3 sequence is 14 residues long. Here the CDR3 DNA reads TGTGCCAGCAGTCGACAGGTAGACACCGGGGAGCTGTTTTTT. Residues: CASSRQVDTGELFF.

The chain couples TRBV25-1 to TRBJ2-7, with 7 bases aligning to TRBD1. The CDR3 has 12 residues. Trimming took 8 bases from V and 3 from J; bases not matched to a gene: 4. Looked up from germline, CDR1 is MGHDK and CDR2 is SYGVNS. CDR3 sequence reads: CASQGDVYEQYF. CDR3 bases: TGTGCCAGCCAGGGGGACGTCTACGAGCAGTACTTC.

The rearrangement uses TRBV3-1 and TRBJ2-3, with a possible D match to TRBD1 (5 bases). This CDR3 has 15 amino acids. Trimming took 1 base from V and 2 from J, leaving 10 bases between them. Germline-derived CDR1 and CDR2 are LGHDT and YNNKEL (reference sequence). CDR3: CASSQVAGNTDTQYF. The CDR3 nucleotides are TGTGCCAGCAGCCAAGTAGCAGGGAACACAGATACGCAGTATTTT.

The CDR3 bases are TGTGCCAGCAGTTACAGTAACTATGGCTACACCTTC. It yields the protein CASSYSNYGYTF. The chain carries TRBV28 and TRBJ1-2; D uncertain. Per germline, CDR1 MDHEN and CDR2 SYDVKM. Trimming removed 4 bases at V and 1 base at J, with 4 bases between. The CDR3 spans 12 residues.

This clonotype was seen only once. V gene TRBV20-1 combines with J gene TRBJ1-5, with D perhaps TRBD1 (5 bases). There are 17 residues in the CDR3. V was trimmed by 5 bases and J by 0 bases, leaving 20 bases between them. Germline CDR1 reads DFQATT; CDR2 reads SNEGSKA (reference sequence). The CDR3 reads CSALSGQLFYSNQPQHF. In DNA form, the CDR3 reads TGCAGTGCTCTTTCGGGGCAGCTATTTTATAGCAATCAGCCCCAGCATTTT.

In its sample, this clonotype was seen once. The rearrangement links TRBV4-1 to TRBJ2-7, with TRBD1 as a possible D gene (6 bases). Germline CDR1 is MGHRA and CDR2 is YSYEKL. The CDR3 is made up of 16 amino acids. V lost 1 base and J 1 base, leaving 14 bases between the germline ends. The CDR3 DNA reads as TGCGCCAGCAGCCAAGCCCCGGACAGACAATCCTACGAGCAGTACTTC. Protein: CASSQAPDRQSYEQYF.

V and J are TRBV5-1 and TRBJ2-4, with 12 bases that match TRBD1. Germline trimming cut 4 bases from V and 7 bases from J; bases unmatched to any gene: 15. The CDR3 extends over 18 amino acids. The V gene's germline CDR1 is SGHRS and CDR2 YFSETQ. The CDR3 region has the DNA TGCGCCAGCAGCGACGGGACAGGGGGCGTCGAGTCTTGGAACATTCAGTACTTC. Translated: CASSDGTGGVESWNIQYF.